Listed below are T cell receptor beta chains from one sample, sequenced in a study of cytomegalovirus exposure and HLA in healthy donors. Clones were sequenced by immunoSEQ multiplex PCR, and TCRdb holds only the in-frame ones, with some missing. This table has approximately 140,000 clones, around nine tenths appearing once. The sequencing input was PBMCs. The receptor set was obtained from a man younger than 35 in good health and CMV-seropositive. The CDR3 runs from the conserved cysteine through the conserved F or W. D genes are given only for firm matches.

>TRBV27|.|TRBJ1-1
CASSHTTWTEAFF
>TRBV19|TRBD2|TRBJ2-1
CASSRDPRGREQFF
>TRBV28|.|TRBJ1-3
CASSFRQASLGNTIYF
>TRBV11-3|.|TRBJ1-1
CASSLGVGDTEAFF
>TRBV30|TRBD1|TRBJ2-7
CAWSLGTAYEQYF
>TRBV19|.|TRBJ1-5
CASSLGHYSNQPQHF
>TRBV18|.|TRBJ1-5
CASSPADSNQPQHF
>TRBV5-5|TRBD2|TRBJ2-6
CASSYGGFAGANVLTF
>TRBV10-3|TRBD1|TRBJ2-3
CAISEPGGRTDTQYF
>TRBV7-2|.|TRBJ2-3
CASSLGLSDTQYF
>TRBV18|TRBD1|TRBJ2-5
CASSPVQGKETQYF
>TRBV27|TRBD1|TRBJ1-6
CASSGQGNSPLHF
>TRBV4-2|TRBD1|TRBJ1-6
CASSPGQGNSPLHF
>TRBV2|.|TRBJ1-3
CASSESVIGNTIYF
>TRBV11-1|.|TRBJ2-1
CASTKGGAGEQFF
>TRBV15|.|TRBJ1-1
CATSPGQGEVNTEAFF
>TRBV6-1|.|TRBJ2-1
CASSYISEQFF
>TRBV27|TRBD1|TRBJ2-1
CASSLFTGDLLYNEQFF
>TRBV5-6|TRBD1|TRBJ1-2
CASSTRAGGHYGYTF